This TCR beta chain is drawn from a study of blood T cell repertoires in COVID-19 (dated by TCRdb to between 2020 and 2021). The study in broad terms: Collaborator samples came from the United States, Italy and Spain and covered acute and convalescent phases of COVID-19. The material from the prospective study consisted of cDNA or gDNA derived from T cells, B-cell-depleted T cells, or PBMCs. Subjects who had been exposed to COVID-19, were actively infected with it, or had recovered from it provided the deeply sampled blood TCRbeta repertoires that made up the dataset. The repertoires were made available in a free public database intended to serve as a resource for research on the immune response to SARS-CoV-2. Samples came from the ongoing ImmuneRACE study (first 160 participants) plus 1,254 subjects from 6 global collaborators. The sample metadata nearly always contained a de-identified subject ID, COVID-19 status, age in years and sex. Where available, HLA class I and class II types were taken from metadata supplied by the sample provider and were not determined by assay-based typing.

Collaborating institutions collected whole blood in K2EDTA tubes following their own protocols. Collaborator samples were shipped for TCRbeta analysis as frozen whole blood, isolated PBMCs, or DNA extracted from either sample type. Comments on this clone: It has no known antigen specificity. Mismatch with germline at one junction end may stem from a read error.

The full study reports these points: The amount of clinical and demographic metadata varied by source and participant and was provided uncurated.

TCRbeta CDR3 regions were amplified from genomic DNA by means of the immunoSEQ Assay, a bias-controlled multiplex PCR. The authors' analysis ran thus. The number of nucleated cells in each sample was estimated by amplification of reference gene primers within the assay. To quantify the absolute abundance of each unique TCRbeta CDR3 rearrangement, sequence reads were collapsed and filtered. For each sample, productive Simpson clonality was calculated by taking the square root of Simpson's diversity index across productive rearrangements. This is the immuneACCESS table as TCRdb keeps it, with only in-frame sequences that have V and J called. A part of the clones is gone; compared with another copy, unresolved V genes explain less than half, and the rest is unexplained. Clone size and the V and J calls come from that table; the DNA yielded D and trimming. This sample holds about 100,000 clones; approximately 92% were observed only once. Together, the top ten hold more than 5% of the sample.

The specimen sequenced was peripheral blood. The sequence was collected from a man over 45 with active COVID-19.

The CDR3 has the sequence CASSLAGAPGREQFF. The nucleotides read TGTGCTAGCAGCTTAGCGGGGGCGCCCGGGCGTGAGCAGTTCTTC. The rearrangement joined TRBV7-7 to TRBJ2-1, with 9 bases aligning to TRBD2. Per the germline V gene (reference sequence), SSHAT is the CDR1 and FNYEAQ is the CDR2. The CDR3, from cysteine to phenylalanine, totals 15 residues. Only the CDR3 part of the read is kept: 45 bases, read in frame from the first base.